The present T cell receptor beta chain was sequenced within a study of T cells after yellow fever vaccination. CDR1 is SGHAT, CDR2 FQNNGV, per germline. Between the trimmed V and J ends, which lost 4 bases and 10 bases, there was a span of 13 bases. There are 12 residues in the CDR3. One entry per CDR3 protein results from TCRdb running MiXCR on the 5' RACE reads. This sample has more than 300,000 distinct CDR3 sequences, with around 10% found just once. There are many counts of this clonotype. This chain joins TRBV11-2 and TRBJ1-2; D gene unclear. The starting material was CD4+ T cells sorted from PBMCs, obtained 45 days after the yellow fever booster vaccination. The TCR originated in a man aged 18 to 29 who received the YFV17D yellow fever vaccine. The CDR3 loop reads CASSYVSRNYTF. CDR3 sequence (DNA): TGTGCCAGCAGCTACGTAAGCAGGAACTACACCTTC.